This paragraph reports one T cell receptor (beta chain). The sample comes from a study of blood T cell repertoires in COVID-19. Followed over time, Seattle patients had been enrolled while infection was active. In the original processing: Amplification with reference gene primers provided the estimates of nucleated cell counts. The repertoire was sequenced with immunoSEQ multiplex PCR; TCRdb's copy has only in-frame clones and lacks some. The DNA gave D and trimming, while V, J and clone size come from that table. In the table there are nearly 250,000 clones, 86% of which are singletons. Unmatched junction bases numbered 12, after V lost 9 bases and J lost 6 bases. In germline, CDR1 is LNHDA, CDR2 SQIVND (reference sequence). The CDR3 runs 15 residues.

The chain joins TRBV19 to TRBJ1-5; TRBD1 matches at 9 bases. The sequence derives from a woman aged 80 or older with COVID-19, enrolled during active disease. Sequences were obtained from peripheral blood. For the CDR3, the DNA is TGTGCCAGCACTAGGGACAGGGTGTTTGCTCAGCCCCAGCATTTT. Translation gives CASTRDRVFAQPQHF.